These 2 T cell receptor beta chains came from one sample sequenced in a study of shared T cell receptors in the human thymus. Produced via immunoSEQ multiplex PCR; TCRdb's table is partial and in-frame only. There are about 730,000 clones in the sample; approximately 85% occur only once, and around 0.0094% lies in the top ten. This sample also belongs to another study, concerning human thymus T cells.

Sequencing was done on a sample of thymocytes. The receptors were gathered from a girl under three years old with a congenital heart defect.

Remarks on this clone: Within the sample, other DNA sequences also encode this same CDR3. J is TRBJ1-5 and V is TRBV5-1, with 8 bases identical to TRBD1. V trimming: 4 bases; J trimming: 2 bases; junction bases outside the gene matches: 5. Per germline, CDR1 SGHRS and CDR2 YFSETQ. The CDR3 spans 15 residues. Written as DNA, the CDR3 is TGCGCCAGCAGCCTGGCGGGACAGGGCAATCAGCCCCAGCATTTT. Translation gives CASSLAGQGNQPQHF.

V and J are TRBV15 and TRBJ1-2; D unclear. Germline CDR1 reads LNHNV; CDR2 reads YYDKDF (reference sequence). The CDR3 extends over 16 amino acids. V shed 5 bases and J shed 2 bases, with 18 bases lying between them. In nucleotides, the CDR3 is TGTGCCACCAGCCAACCGAGGGCCTTCTCGAACTATGGCTACACCTTC. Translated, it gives CATSQPRAFSNYGYTF.